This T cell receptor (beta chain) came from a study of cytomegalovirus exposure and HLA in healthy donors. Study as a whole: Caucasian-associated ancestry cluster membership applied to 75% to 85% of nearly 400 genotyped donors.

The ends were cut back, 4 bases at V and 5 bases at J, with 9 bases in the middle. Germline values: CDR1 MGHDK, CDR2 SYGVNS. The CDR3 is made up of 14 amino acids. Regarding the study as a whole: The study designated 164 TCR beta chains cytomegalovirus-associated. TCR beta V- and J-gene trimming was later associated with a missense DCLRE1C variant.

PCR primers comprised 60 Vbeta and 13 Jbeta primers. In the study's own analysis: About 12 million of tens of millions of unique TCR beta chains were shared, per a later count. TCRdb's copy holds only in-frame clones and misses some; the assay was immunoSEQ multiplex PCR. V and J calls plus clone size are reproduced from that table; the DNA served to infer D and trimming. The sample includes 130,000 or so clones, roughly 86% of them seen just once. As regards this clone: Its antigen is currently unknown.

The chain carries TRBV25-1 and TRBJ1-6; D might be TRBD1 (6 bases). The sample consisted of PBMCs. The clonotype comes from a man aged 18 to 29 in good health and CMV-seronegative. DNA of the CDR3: TGTGCCAGCAGTGGGCAGGGGAATAATTCACCCCTCCACTTT. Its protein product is CASSGQGNNSPLHF.